Sequencing of this T cell receptor (beta chain) was carried out in a study of PD-1 blockade in classical Hodgkin lymphoma. Study conclusions and caveats: Lower baseline TCR diversity marked trial partial responders and progressors. By C4D1 there was a significant rise in CD4+ TCR diversity but not in CD8+ TCR diversity.

The CDR3 runs to 14 residues. V lost 4 bases and J 1 base, leaving 11 bases between the germline ends. Germline lookup yields CDR1 SGHRS and CDR2 YFSETQ. Specified time point: cycle 4 day 1 (C4D1), after less than 7 weeks of nivolumab. Patients all relapsed after autologous stem cell transplantation, and there was variation in brentuximab vedotin exposure. Purified CD4+ T cells were obtained from thawed PBMCs through magnetic negative selection. The patients, who had relapsed/refractory classical Hodgkin lymphoma, achieved best responses of complete response, partial response or progressive disease. Of note for this clone: What it recognizes is unknown.

Data came from immunoSEQ multiplex PCR; TCRdb stores just in-frame clones and leaves some out. The table has about 6,400 clones, roughly 86% seen once. Sequenced material: CD4+ T cells from blood, taken before the fourth cycle of nivolumab. This chain connects TRBV5-1 to TRBJ1-2; tentative D call: TRBD1 (6 bases). The sequence was obtained from a human donor with classical Hodgkin lymphoma. The CDR3 is CASSTTGNNYGYTF. The CDR3 coding sequence is TGCGCCAGCAGCACGACAGGAAATAACTATGGCTACACCTTC.